This T cell receptor beta chain was recovered during a study of graft-versus-host responses after intestinal transplantation (dated by TCRdb to about 2021). Looking at the study overall: Recipients received multivisceral, liver-intestinal, or isolated intestinal transplants. The cohort enrolled roughly 25 intestinal transplant recipients including one retransplant, and 3 patients lacking pretransplant specimens were excluded. Rather than being sequenced by the commercial service, samples from three later patients were sequenced in-house on an Illumina MiSeq and processed with MiXCR. To identify alloreactive clones, pre-transplant mixed lymphocyte reaction products were sequenced and then compared with unstimulated pre-transplant donor and recipient T cells. A peak of at least 4% donor T cells among recipient peripheral blood mononuclear cells was the definition used for donor T cell macrochimerism. After intestinal transplantation, graft-versus-host and host-versus-graft alloreactive T cell clones in the graft, circulation and bone marrow were tracked using bulk TCR-beta CDR3 sequencing. Every recipient was given anti-thymocyte globulin induction, followed by about three years of maintenance tacrolimus and steroids.

Receptor amplification or capture employed the immunoSEQ multiplex PCR assay. For most patients, genomic DNA was isolated using the Qiagen DNeasy Blood and Tissue Kit and was shipped frozen to Adaptive Biotechnologies for TCR sequencing. High-throughput TCR-beta CDR3 sequencing of genomic DNA from most patients was performed by Adaptive Biotechnologies. The original pipeline was this. TCR sequencing data were retrieved from Adaptive's ImmunoSEQ software for 15 to 20 patients, whereas a few other patients were processed with MiXCR and VDJtools. To correct CD4 versus CD8 sorting errors, sequences present in both subsets at a frequency ratio below 5:1 were removed. CDR3 nucleotide sequences shared between donor and recipient were removed because their origin could not be assigned. To count as alloreactive, a clone needed at least 2-fold expansion over unstimulated cells and a minimum CFSE-low frequency of 0.002% (template counts) or 0.001% (read counts). Clones detected in sequenced pre-transplant spleen, lymph node, or MLR CFSE-low populations of the donor or recipient were defined as mappable. Cumulative frequency of alloreactive clones was calculated as a percentage of all sequences weighted by copy number. Drawn from immuneACCESS, this table holds only the in-frame rearrangements with V and J called that TCRdb kept. Clones are partly lost; checked studies trace under half to an unresolved V gene and leave the rest unexplained. For V, J and clone size, that table is used; D and trimming come from the DNA. The sample table lists tens of thousands of clones, about 88% of them with a count of one. The ten largest clones represent 0.28% of the sample.

Overall study results and their limits: Early after transplant, peak levels of circulating GvH clones were found to be associated with declines in HvG clones. Conclusions were limited by the relatively low number and heterogeneity of intestinal transplant patients. GvH clones turned up in recipient bone marrow, with some appearing earlier in ileal mucosa or blood, a pattern consistent with an intestinal mucosal origin. Patients with donor T cell macrochimerism had high GvH to HvG T cell clonal ratios in their allografts.

The CDR3 numbers 14 residues from cysteine through phenylalanine. Kept here is only the CDR3 DNA, which spans 42 bases and is read in frame from base 1. CDR1 SGHTA and CDR2 FQGNSA are derived from the germline V gene. V is shortened by 0 bases, J by 0 bases, and the region joining them spans 4 bases. Concerning this clone: This receptor's antigen is unknown. Base qualities are not provided; no much larger clone lies one nucleotide away.

The meaning of the sample's time point label: cells obtained before transplantation from donor or recipient. CD3+CD4+ and CD3+CD8+ populations were FACS-sorted from unstimulated pre-transplant donor and recipient cells taken from spleen or lymph nodes. The receptor was derived from a human donor who was the organ donor for an intestinal transplant. The chain is made from TRBV7-2 and TRBJ2-3; the D gene is unclear. This specimen was unstimulated CD4+ T cells sorted from spleen or lymph node cells, taken before transplant. The DNA sequence is TGTGCCAGCAGCTTAGCGGCCAGCACAGATACGCAGTATTTT. This encodes CASSLAASTDTQYF.